A single sample is the source of the 17 T cell receptor beta chains below, sequenced in a study of patients and donors after allogeneic stem cell transplantation. TCRdb re-called the RT-PCR reads through MiXCR, storing one row per CDR3 protein. Altogether about 210,000 distinct CDR3 sequences are present, around 41% being singletons, with the ten largest covering approximately 10%. The sequenced material came from blood, either unsorted or a sorted T cell fraction (not recorded which). These receptors came from a human donor who was either an allogeneic HSCT recipient or a stem cell or donor lymphocyte infusion donor (not recorded which). It is not recorded whose cells these are; they may come from a transplant donor.

The sample holds a few counts of this clonotype. The chain uses TRBV28 and TRBJ1-5; 7 bases are a match to TRBD1. Germline trimming cut 5 bases from V and 0 bases from J; bases unmatched to any gene: 13. The length of the CDR3 is 18 residues. CDR1 is MDHEN and CDR2 is SYDVKM in the germline V gene. Here the CDR3 reads CASSVRDSLLNSNQPQHF. Written as DNA, the CDR3 is TGTGCCAGCAGTGTCCGGGACAGCCTTCTAAATAGCAATCAGCCCCAGCATTTT.

J is TRBJ1-1 and V is TRBV10-3; weak D call: TRBD1 (5 bases). CDR3 length equals 17 residues. Germline V gene sequence: CDR1 ENHRY, CDR2 SYGVKD. V lost 0 bases and J 0 bases, leaving 14 bases between the germline ends. CDR3 coding DNA: TGTGCCATCAGTGAGTCGAGGAGGGGCCCCATGAACACTGAAGCTTTCTTT. It is translated as CAISESRRGPMNTEAFF.

The rearrangement links TRBV6-1 to TRBJ2-1; TRBD2 matches 7 bases. Germline CDR1 reads MNHNS; CDR2 reads SASEGT. CDR3 length: 16 amino acids. V dropped 2 bases and J dropped 0; count of bases not matched to a gene: 4. CDR3 in DNA: TGTGCCAGCAGTGAACCCGGACTAGTCTCCTACAATGAGCAGTTCTTC. Encoded protein: CASSEPGLVSYNEQFF.

This clonotype occurred a few times. The chain uses TRBV4-1 and TRBJ1-1, with D unclear. The CDR3 runs to 16 residues. V shed 0 bases and J shed 0 bases, with 11 bases lying between them. Per the germline V gene, CDR1 is MGHRA and CDR2 is YSYEKL. CDR3 nucleotides: TGCGCCAGCAGCCAAGATGGCCCCCTCATGAACACTGAAGCTTTCTTT. This gives the protein CASSQDGPLMNTEAFF.

A single count supports this clonotype. The chain links TRBV4-1 to TRBJ2-7, with a weak D call TRBD2 (5 bases). Deletions cut 4 bases from V and 2 bases from J, with 12 bases between. The CDR3 totals 14 residues. The germline CDR1 and CDR2 sequences are MGHRA and YSYEKL. The CDR3 loop is CASSRGAEAYEQYF. As DNA, the CDR3 is TGCGCCAGCAGCCGGGGAGCGGAAGCCTACGAGCAGTACTTC.

The chain joins TRBV4-1 to TRBJ2-7, with D perhaps matching TRBD1 or TRBD2 (6 bases each). Trimming cost V 3 bases and J 2 bases, with 17 bases left between them. Germline loops: CDR1 MGHRA, CDR2 YSYEKL. The CDR3 covers 16 residues. CDR3 coding DNA: TGCGCCAGCAGCCACCCCAGAGGGGGGTCCCCCTACGAGCAGTACTTC. Its protein product is CASSHPRGGSPYEQYF.

This clonotype occurred a few times. V usage is TRBV3-1 and J usage is TRBJ1-2, with D possibly matching TRBD1 (6 bases). V was cut by 6 bases and J by 4 bases, with 18 bases left in between. In germline, CDR1 is LGHDT, CDR2 YNNKEL (reference sequence). The CDR3 contains 15 residues. DNA for the CDR3: TGTGCCAGCAGGAGCGGAATCGGACAGCTCTATGGCTACACCTTC. Its translation: CASRSGIGQLYGYTF.

V and J are TRBV11-1 and TRBJ1-1; unclear D gene. The CDR3 extends over 15 amino acids. Germline V gives CDR1 SGHAT, CDR2 FQDESV (reference sequence). The germline V and J ends were trimmed by 5 bases and 0 bases, with 13 bases remaining between them. The CDR3 sequence is CASSPRRLLNTEAFF. CDR3 nucleotides: TGTGCCAGCAGCCCCCGACGGCTACTGAACACTGAAGCTTTCTTT.

This clonotype was detected many times. The rearrangement joins TRBV18 to TRBJ1-6; 7 bases fit TRBD1. CDR1 and CDR2 (germline): KGHSH, LQKENI. Trimming took 3 bases from V and 10 from J; bases not matched to a gene: 9. The CDR3 extends over 15 amino acids. The CDR3 region has the DNA TGTGCCAGCTCACCTGACAGGGAACGGATCTCACCCCTCCACTTT. It is translated as CASSPDRERISPLHF.

This clonotype was seen more than once but under ten times. The chain has TRBV6-5 and TRBJ1-2; 12 positions match TRBD1. The J segment lost 6 bases and the V segment lost 0 bases, leaving 2 bases of the junction unmatched. The CDR3 has 15 amino acids. Germline CDR1 MNHEY, CDR2 SVGAGI. The CDR3: CASSYSGTGGHGYTF. In DNA, the CDR3 is TGTGCCAGCAGTTACTCCGGGACAGGGGGCCATGGCTACACCTTC.

The sample holds many counts of this clonotype. V and J are TRBV29-1 and TRBJ1-1, with D possibly TRBD1 on 6 matching bases. Germline loops: CDR1 SQVTM, CDR2 ANQGSEA. The CDR3 is made up of 15 amino acids. Trimming removed 2 bases at V and 1 base at J, with 14 bases between. The CDR3 region is CSVETAGQQNTEAFF. CDR3 DNA: TGCAGCGTTGAAACCGCCGGACAGCAGAACACTGAAGCTTTCTTT.

The DNA of the CDR3 is TGTGCCAGCAGCGTTCTTCCGGAGCCCGGAAACACCATATATTTT. Protein sequence: CASSVLPEPGNTIYF. The J gene is TRBJ1-3, the V gene TRBV9; D is unclear. CDR3 length equals 15 residues. Trimming stripped 2 bases from V and 4 bases from J, with 13 bases between. The germline CDR1 and CDR2 sequences are SGDLS and YYNGEE.

This clonotype has more than one count but fewer than ten. The chain carries TRBV12-3 or TRBV12-4 and TRBJ2-5; D might be TRBD1 or TRBD2, each matching 5 bases. Trimming left V 5 bases short and J 7 bases short, with 17 bases between. The CDR3 loop spans 14 amino acids. The CDR3 nucleotides are TGTGCCAGCAGTCCCGATCTGGGGGTTGCGACCCAGTACTTC. Protein sequence: CASSPDLGVATQYF.

The chain is built from TRBV6-1 and TRBJ2-2; no reliable D call. Per germline, CDR1 MNHNS and CDR2 SASEGT. V lost 7 bases and J lost 0, with 15 bases in between. The CDR3 loop spans 16 amino acids. CDR3 bases: TGTGCCAGCACCGAAACGGTCTTCGCGAACACCGGGGAGCTGTTTTTT. Translation: CASTETVFANTGELFF.

The chain couples TRBV12-3 or TRBV12-4 to TRBJ1-6; 7 positions match TRBD1. Trimming removed 4 bases from V and 4 bases from J; junction bases left unmatched: 4. This CDR3 has 15 amino acids. CDR3 protein: CASSSRQGYNSPLHF. The DNA of the CDR3 is TGTGCCAGCAGTTCACGACAGGGTTATAATTCACCCCTCCACTTT.

This rearrangement joins TRBV12-3 or TRBV12-4 to TRBJ2-5, with D uncertain. This CDR3 spans 14 amino acids. The ends were cut back, 3 bases at V and 1 base at J, with 9 bases in the middle. The DNA for the CDR3 is TGTGCCAGCAGTTTTCGTCGTCTCCAAGAGACCCAGTACTTC. This encodes CASSFRRLQETQYF.

This clonotype was counted a few times. The rearrangement joins TRBV27 to TRBJ1-5; D unresolved. V was clipped by 4 bases and J by 3 bases, with 16 bases between them. Germline values: CDR1 MNHEY, CDR2 SMNVEV (reference sequence). The CDR3 contains 16 residues. The CDR3 loop reads CASSSSDFGPNQPQHF. In DNA, the CDR3 is TGTGCCAGCAGTTCATCGGACTTTGGCCCCAATCAGCCCCAGCATTTT.